This T cell receptor beta chain comes out of a study of T cells after yellow fever vaccination. Regarding the study as a whole: The booster response re-showed most primary clones: 96% CD4, approximately 85% CD8. A weaker but faster secondary response was observed, peaking on day 5 versus 15. Clonotypes appearing in both CD4 and CD8 compartments existed, and their share was small.

Researchers made TCR cDNA using 5'RACE template switching, and this step added a universal primer site and UMIs. TCRdb used MiXCR to reprocess the 5' RACE reads, holding one entry per CDR3 protein. The repertoire has 500,000 to 650,000 distinct CDR3 sequences, around an eighth of them found once; the top ten carry roughly 13%. Of note for this clonotype: Its antigen is as yet unknown.

The CDR3 is made up of 17 amino acids. The V gene's germline CDR1 is SGHDN and CDR2 FVKESK. V lost 4 bases to trimming and J lost 1 base; unmatched junction nucleotides: 9. This chain uses TRBV14 with TRBJ2-5, with TRBD2 matching 10 bases. The material sequenced was PBMCs, taken on the day of the yellow fever booster vaccination. The clonotype originates from a man aged 30 to 45 who received the YFV17D yellow fever vaccine. The CDR3 protein is CASSPTSGIRGQETQYF. As DNA, the CDR3 is TGTGCCAGCAGCCCCACTAGCGGGATTAGGGGCCAAGAGACCCAGTACTTC. Full variable domain (rest looked up from reference TRBV14 and TRBJ2-5): EAGVTQFPSHSVIEKGQTVTLRCDPISGHDNLYWYRRVMGKEIKFLLHFVKESKQDESGMPNNRFLAERTGGTYSTLKVQPAELEDSGVYFCASSPTSGIRGQETQYFGPGTRLLVL.